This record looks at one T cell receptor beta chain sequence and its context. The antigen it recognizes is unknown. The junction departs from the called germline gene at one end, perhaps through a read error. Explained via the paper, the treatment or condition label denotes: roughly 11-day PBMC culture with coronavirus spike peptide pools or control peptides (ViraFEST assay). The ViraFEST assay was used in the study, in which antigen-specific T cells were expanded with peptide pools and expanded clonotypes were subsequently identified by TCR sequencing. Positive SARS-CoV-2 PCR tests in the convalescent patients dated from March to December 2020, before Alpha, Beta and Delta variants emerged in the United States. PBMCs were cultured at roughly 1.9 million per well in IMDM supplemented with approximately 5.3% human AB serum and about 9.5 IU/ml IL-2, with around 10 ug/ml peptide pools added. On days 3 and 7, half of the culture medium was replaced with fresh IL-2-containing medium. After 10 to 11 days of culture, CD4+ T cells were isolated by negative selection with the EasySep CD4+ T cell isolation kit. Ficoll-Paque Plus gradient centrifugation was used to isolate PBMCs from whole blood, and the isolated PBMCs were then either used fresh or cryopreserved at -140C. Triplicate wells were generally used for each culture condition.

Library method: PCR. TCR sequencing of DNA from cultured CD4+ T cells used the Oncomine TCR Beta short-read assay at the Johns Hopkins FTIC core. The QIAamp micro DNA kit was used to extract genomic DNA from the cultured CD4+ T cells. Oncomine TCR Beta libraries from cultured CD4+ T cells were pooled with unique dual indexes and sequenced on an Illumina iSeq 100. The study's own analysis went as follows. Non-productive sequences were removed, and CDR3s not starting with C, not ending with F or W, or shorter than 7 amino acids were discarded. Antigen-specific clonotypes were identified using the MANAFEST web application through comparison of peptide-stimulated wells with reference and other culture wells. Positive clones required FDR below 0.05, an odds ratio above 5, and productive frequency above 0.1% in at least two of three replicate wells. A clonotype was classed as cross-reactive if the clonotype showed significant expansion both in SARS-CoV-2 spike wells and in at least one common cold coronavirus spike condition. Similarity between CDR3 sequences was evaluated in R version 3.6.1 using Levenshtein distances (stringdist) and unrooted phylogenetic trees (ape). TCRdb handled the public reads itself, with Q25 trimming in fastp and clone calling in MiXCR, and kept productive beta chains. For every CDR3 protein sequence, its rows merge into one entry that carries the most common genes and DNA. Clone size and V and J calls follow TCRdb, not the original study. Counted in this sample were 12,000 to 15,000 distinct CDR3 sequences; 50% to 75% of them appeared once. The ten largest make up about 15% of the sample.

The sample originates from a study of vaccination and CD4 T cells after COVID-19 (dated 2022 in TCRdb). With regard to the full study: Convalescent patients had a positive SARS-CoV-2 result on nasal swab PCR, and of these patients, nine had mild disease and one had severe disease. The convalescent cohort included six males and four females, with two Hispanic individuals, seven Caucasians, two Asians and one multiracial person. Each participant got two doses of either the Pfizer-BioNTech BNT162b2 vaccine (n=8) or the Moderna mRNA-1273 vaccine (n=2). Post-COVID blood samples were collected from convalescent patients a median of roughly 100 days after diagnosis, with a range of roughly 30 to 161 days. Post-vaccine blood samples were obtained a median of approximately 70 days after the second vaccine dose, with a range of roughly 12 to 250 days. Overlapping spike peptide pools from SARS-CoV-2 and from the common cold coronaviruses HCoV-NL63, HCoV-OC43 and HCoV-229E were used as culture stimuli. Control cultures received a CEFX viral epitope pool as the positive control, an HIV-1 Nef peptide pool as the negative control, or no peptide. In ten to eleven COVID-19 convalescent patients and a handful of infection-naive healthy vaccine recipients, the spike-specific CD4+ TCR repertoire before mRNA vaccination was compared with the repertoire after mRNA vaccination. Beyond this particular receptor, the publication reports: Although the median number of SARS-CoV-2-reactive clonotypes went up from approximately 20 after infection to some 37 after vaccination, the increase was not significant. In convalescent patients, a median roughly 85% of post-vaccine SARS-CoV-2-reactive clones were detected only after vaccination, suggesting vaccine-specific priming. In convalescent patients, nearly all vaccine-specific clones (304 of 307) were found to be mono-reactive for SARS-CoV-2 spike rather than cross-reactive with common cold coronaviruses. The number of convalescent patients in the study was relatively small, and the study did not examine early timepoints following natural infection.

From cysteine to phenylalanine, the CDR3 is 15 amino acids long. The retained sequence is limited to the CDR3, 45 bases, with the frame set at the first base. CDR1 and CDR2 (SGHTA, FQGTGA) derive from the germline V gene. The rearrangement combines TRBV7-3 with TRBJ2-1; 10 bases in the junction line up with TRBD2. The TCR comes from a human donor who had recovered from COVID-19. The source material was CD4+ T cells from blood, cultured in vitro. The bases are TGCGCCAGCAGCCGGACTAGCGGCCCCGCCCAAGAGCAGTTCTTC. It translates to CASSRTSGPAQEQFF. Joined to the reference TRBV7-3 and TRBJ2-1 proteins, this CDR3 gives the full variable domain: GAGVSQTPSNKVTEKGKYVELRCDPISGHTALYWYRQSLGQGPEFLIYFQGTGAADDSGLPNDRFFAVRPEGSVSTLKIQRTERGDSAVYLCASSRTSGPAQEQFFGPGTRLTVL.